These 10 T cell receptor beta chains came from one sample sequenced in a study of brain T cells in children with intractable seizures. The repertoire was sequenced with immunoSEQ multiplex PCR; TCRdb's copy has only in-frame clones and lacks some. In the table there are 62,000 or so clones, more than 95% of which are singletons. The sample here was peripheral blood, taken at surgery. The receptors stem from a boy under two years old with focal cortical dysplasia and intractable seizures.

The V and J genes are TRBV10-3 and TRBJ2-3; TRBD1 is a possible D gene (6 bases). Germline loops: CDR1 ENHRY, CDR2 SYGVKD. The length of the CDR3 is 13 residues. Trimming took off 8 bases at V and 2 bases at J, with 11 bases between the two ends. CDR3 DNA: TGTGCCATCGTGGACAGAGTCACAGATACGCAGTATTTT. Protein product: CAIVDRVTDTQYF.

The V gene is TRBV7-2, the J gene TRBJ1-2, with TRBD1 matching over 7 bases. Germline V gene sequence: CDR1 SGHTA, CDR2 FQGNSA. The CDR3 sequence is 14 residues long. Trimming cost V 4 bases and J 4 bases; bases outside gene matches: 6. The CDR3 sequence: CASSSRQGVYGYTF. The CDR3 bases are TGTGCCAGCAGCTCCCGACAGGGTGTCTATGGCTACACCTTC.

This chain joins TRBV28 and TRBJ2-7, with a tentative D call TRBD2 (6 bases). The V gene lost 6 bases and the J gene lost 8 bases, with 14 bases spanning the gap. The CDR3 is 12 residues long. In germline, CDR1 is MDHEN, CDR2 SYDVKM. The DNA for the CDR3 is TGTGCCAGCAGCACGACTAGTACGAAGCAGTACTTC. Translation gives CASSTTSTKQYF.

The chain is built from TRBV9 and TRBJ2-3; D remains unclear. CDR1 SGDLS and CDR2 YYNGEE come from the germline V gene. V was trimmed by 4 bases and J by 4 bases, leaving 7 bases between them. The CDR3 loop spans 12 amino acids. The DNA of the CDR3 is TGTGCCAGCAGCCCCAACTCAGATACGCAGTATTTT. Translating it yields CASSPNSDTQYF.

V is TRBV7-2 and J is TRBJ2-5; D gene uncertain. This CDR3 region has 15 residues. Germline CDR1 SGHTA, CDR2 FQGNSA. Deletions cut 1 base from V and 1 base from J, with 10 bases between. The CDR3 is CASSLVAAIQETQYF. The CDR3 bases are TGTGCCAGCAGCTTAGTCGCAGCTATCCAAGAGACCCAGTACTTC.

The chain couples TRBV10-3 to TRBJ1-1; perhaps TRBD1 as D (6 bases). CDR3 length: 13 amino acids. Germline V gene sequence: CDR1 ENHRY, CDR2 SYGVKD. The V gene lost 10 bases and the J gene lost 6 bases, with 18 bases spanning the gap. The CDR3 DNA is TGTGCCACCGAGACAGGAGTGGGCCCTGAAGCTTTCTTT. Encoded protein: CATETGVGPEAFF.

This clone was counted a single time. V gene TRBV18 combines with J gene TRBJ2-7, with 8 bases lining up with TRBD1. CDR1 and CDR2 (germline): KGHSH, LQKENI. This CDR3 comprises 15 residues. Trimming cost V 3 bases and J 2 bases; bases outside gene matches: 6. The CDR3 region has the DNA TGTGCCAGCTCACCCGGGACAGGTGGGGCCTACGAGCAGTACTTC. It is translated as CASSPGTGGAYEQYF.

The V and J genes are TRBV7-9 and TRBJ2-2; 8 nucleotides agree with TRBD2. V lost 6 bases and J lost 1; bases outside the gene matches: 7. Germline CDR1 reads SEHNR; CDR2 reads FQNEAQ (reference sequence). The CDR3 spans 16 residues. CDR3 nucleotides: TGTGCCAGCAGTCGGCAAGCGGGGGTGAACACCGGGGAGCTGTTTTTT. This codes for CASSRQAGVNTGELFF.

The genes are TRBV6-2 or TRBV6-3 and TRBJ2-5, with D possibly matching TRBD2 (6 bases). Germline CDR1 and CDR2: MNHEY and SVGEGT. There are 15 residues in the CDR3. The V end lost 5 bases, the J end lost 7 bases, and 20 bases lay between the germline ends. The CDR3 spells CASSQPGLNWGTQYF. In DNA form, the CDR3 reads TGTGCCAGCAGTCAACCGGGACTCAACTGGGGGACCCAGTACTTC.

The chain couples TRBV28 to TRBJ2-7, with 14 bases matching TRBD2. The CDR3 runs to 17 residues. CDR1 and CDR2 from the germline V gene are MDHEN and SYDVKM. V dropped 4 bases and J dropped 0; count of bases not matched to a gene: 5. The chain's CDR3 is CASSWGLAGVLSYEQYF. The CDR3 bases are TGTGCCAGCAGTTGGGGACTAGCGGGAGTTCTCTCCTACGAGCAGTACTTC.